This T cell receptor beta chain was identified in a study of T cell responses to AZD1222 COVID-19 vaccine. Per the germline V gene, CDR1 is SNHLY and CDR2 is FYNNEI. Trimming removed 4 bases from V and 8 bases from J, with 5 bases in between. CDR3 length: 11 residues. The assay was immunoSEQ multiplex PCR, and TCRdb's table has in-frame clones only and misses some. The data contain 75,000 to 90,000 clones, 80% to 90% of them singletons. The receptor's source is an adult who received the AZD1222 COVID-19 vaccine. The sample here was peripheral blood, taken 28 days after the second AZD1222 dose. V usage is TRBV2 and J usage is TRBJ1-4; D is ambiguous. CDR3 sequence (DNA): TGTGCCAGCAGTGGGGTCGAAAAACTGTTTTTT. Translated: CASSGVEKLFF.